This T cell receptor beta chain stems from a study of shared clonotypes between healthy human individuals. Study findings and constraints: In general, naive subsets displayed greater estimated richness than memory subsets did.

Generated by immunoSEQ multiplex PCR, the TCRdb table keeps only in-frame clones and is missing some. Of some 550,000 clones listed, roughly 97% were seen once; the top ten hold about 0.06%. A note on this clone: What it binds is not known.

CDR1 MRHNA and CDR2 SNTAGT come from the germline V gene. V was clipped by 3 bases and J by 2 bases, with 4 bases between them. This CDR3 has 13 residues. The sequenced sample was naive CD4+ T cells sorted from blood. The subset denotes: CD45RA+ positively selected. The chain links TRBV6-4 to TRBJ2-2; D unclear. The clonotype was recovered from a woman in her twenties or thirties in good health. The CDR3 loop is CASSETNTGELFF. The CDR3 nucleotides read TGTGCCAGCAGTGAGACAAACACCGGGGAGCTGTTTTTT.